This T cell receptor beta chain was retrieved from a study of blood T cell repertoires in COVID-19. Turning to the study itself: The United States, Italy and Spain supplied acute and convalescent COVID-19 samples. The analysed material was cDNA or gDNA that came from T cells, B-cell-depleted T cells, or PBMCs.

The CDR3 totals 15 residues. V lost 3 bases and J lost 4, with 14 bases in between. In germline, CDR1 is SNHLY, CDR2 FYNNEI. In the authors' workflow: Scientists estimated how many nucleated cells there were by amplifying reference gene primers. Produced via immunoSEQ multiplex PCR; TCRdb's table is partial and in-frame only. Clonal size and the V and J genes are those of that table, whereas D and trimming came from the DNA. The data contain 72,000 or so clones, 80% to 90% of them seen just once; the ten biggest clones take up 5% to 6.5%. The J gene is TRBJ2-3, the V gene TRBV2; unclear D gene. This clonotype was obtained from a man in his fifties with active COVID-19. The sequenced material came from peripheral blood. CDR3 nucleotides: TGTGCCAGCAGTGACCCTCACCTGGGCGCAGATACGCAGTATTTT. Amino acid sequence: CASSDPHLGADTQYF.